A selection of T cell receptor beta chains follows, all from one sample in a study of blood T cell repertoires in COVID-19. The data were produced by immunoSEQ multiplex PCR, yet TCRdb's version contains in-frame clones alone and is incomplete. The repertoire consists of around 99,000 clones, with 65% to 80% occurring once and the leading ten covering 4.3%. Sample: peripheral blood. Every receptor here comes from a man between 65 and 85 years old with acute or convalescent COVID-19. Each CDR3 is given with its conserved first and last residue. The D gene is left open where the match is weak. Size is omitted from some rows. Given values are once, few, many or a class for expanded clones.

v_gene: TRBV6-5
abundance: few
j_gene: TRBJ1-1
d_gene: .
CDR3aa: CASSYQGPQAEAFF
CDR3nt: TGTGCCAGCAGTTACCAGGGGCCCCAGGCTGAAGCTTTCTTT

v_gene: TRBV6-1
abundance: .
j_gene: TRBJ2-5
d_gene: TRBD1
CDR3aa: CASSERRTGGGQETQYF
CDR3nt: TGTGCCAGCAGTGAAAGGAGGACAGGTGGGGGTCAAGAGACCCAGTACTTC

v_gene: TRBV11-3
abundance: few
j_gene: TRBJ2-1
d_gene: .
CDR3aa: CASSSQGTLSGNEQFF
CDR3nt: TGTGCCAGCAGCTCTCAAGGGACATTATCCGGCAATGAGCAGTTCTTC

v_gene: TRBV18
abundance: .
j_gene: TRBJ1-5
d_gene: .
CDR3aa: CASSPGAGSNQPQHF
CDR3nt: TGTGCCAGCTCCCCAGGGGCGGGGAGCAATCAGCCCCAGCATTTT

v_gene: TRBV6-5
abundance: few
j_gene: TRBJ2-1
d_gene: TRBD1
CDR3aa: CASSYGTGFNEQFF
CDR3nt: TGTGCCAGCAGTTACGGGACAGGTTTCAATGAGCAGTTCTTC

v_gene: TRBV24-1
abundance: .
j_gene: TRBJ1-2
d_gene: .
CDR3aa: CATSDSGTSYGYTF
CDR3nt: TGTGCCACCAGTGATTCCGGGACATCCTATGGCTACACCTTC

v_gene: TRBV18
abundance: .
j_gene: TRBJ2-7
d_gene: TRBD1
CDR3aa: CASSRSRTGDEQYF
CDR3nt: TGTGCCAGCTCTCGCTCGAGGACAGGGGACGAGCAGTACTTC

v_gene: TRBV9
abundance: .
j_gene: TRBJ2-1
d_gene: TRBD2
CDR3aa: CASSVEPSGFSNEQFF
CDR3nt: TGTGCCAGCAGCGTAGAGCCTAGCGGGTTTTCCAATGAGCAGTTCTTC

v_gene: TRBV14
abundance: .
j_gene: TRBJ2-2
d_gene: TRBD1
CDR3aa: CASSQVGTGGSGELFF
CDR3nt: TGTGCCAGCAGCCAAGTCGGGACAGGGGGTTCCGGGGAGCTGTTTTTT

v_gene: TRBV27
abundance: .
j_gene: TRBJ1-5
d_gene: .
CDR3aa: CASSFTQDQPQHF
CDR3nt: TGTGCCAGCAGTTTTACACAGGATCAGCCCCAGCATTTT

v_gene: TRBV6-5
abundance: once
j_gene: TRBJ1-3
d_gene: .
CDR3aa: CASGDRSSGNTIYF
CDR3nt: TGTGCCAGCGGAGACAGGAGCTCTGGAAACACCATATATTTT

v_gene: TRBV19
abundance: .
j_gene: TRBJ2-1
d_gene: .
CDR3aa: CASSMRQDNEQFF
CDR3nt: TGTGCCAGTAGTATGCGGCAAGACAATGAGCAGTTCTTC

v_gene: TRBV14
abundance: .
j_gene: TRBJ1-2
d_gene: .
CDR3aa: CASSPRNYGYTF
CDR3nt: TGTGCCAGCAGCCCCCGGAACTATGGCTACACCTTC

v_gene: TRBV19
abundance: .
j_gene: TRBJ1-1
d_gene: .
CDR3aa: CASSDTTGNTEAFF
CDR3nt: TGTGCCAGTTCGGACACGACAGGTAACACTGAAGCTTTCTTT

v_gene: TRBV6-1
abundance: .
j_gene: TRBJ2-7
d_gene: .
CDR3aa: CASSDTMSGGEQYF
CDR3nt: TGTGCCAGCAGTGATACGATGTCCGGAGGTGAGCAGTACTTC

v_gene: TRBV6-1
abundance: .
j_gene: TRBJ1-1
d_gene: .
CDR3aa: CASSESNPNTEAFF
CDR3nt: TGTGCCAGCAGTGAAAGCAACCCGAACACTGAAGCTTTCTTT